This T cell receptor (beta chain) derives from a study of blood T cell repertoires in COVID-19. Study summary: COVID-19 samples, acute and convalescent, were from the United States, Italy and Spain. T cells, B-cell-depleted T cells, or PBMCs provided the cDNA or gDNA that served as material.

CDR3 length: 17 amino acids. The germline V gene has CDR1 MGHRA and CDR2 YSYEKL. Losses at the gene ends were 2 bases for V and 8 bases for J; bases not matched to a gene: 13. In the study's own analysis: Estimated nucleated cell counts came from reference gene primer amplification. Measured with immunoSEQ multiplex PCR; TCRdb has only the in-frame clones, and not every one. V and J calls and clone size are those listed in that table; D and trimming were worked out from the DNA. The sample consists of about 66,000 clones, 86% of them appearing once. The source of this sequence is a man in his forties or fifties with active COVID-19. Sequencing was performed on peripheral blood. The chain joins TRBV4-1 to TRBJ2-1; 9 bases fit TRBD2. The CDR3 coding sequence is TGCGCCAGCAGCCAATTGATTGGGCGGGGGGGCCTCGATGAGCAGTTCTTC. Translating gives CASSQLIGRGGLDEQFF.